This TCR beta chain emerged from a study of response to subunit inactivated influenza vaccine. Study-wide results and caveats: It was the authors' suggestion that each seasonal influenza vaccination recruits few new T cells.

TCRdb analysed the RT-PCR reads with MiXCR anew, one entry per CDR3 protein. This sample has 290,000 or so distinct CDR3 sequences, with 20% to 25% found just once. Trimming cost V 1 base and J 3 bases; bases outside gene matches: 2. CDR1 and CDR2 (germline): SGHTA, FQGNSA. The CDR3 spans 14 residues. Comments on this clonotype: What it binds is not known.

The rearrangement uses TRBV7-2 and TRBJ2-5; TRBD2 matches at 7 bases. The clonotype comes from a man between 50 and 75 years old who received an inactivated influenza vaccine. The sequences come from PBMCs from blood, collected 21 months after vaccination. The CDR3 sequence is CASSLVSGKETQYF. In nucleotides, the CDR3 is TGTGCCAGCAGCTTAGTGAGCGGGAAAGAGACCCAGTACTTC.